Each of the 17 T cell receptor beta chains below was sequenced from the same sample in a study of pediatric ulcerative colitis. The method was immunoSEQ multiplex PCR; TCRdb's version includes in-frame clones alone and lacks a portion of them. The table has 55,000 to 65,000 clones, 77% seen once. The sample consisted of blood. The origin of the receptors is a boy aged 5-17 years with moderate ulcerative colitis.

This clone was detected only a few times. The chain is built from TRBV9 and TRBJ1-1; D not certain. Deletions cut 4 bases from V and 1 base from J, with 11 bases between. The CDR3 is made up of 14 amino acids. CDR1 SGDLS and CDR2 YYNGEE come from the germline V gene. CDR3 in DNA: TGTGCCAGCAGCCCCCGGGTAGAGAACACTGAAGCTTTCTTT. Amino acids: CASSPRVENTEAFF.

CDR3: CASSSAGEGRGTEAFF. CDR3 sequence (DNA): TGTGCCAGCAGCTCAGCCGGGGAGGGCAGGGGAACTGAAGCTTTCTTT. The chain carries TRBV7-9 and TRBJ1-1; D is perhaps TRBD1 (6 bases). This CDR3 has 16 amino acids. Looked up from germline, CDR1 is SEHNR and CDR2 is FQNEAQ (reference sequence). V shed 4 bases and J shed 5 bases, with 20 bases lying between them.

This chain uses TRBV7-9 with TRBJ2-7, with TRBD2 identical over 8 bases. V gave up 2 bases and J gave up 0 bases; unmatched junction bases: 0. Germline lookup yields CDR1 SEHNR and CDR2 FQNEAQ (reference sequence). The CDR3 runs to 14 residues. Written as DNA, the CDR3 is TGTGCCAGCAGCTTAAGCGGGAGCTCCTACGAGCAGTACTTC. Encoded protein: CASSLSGSSYEQYF.

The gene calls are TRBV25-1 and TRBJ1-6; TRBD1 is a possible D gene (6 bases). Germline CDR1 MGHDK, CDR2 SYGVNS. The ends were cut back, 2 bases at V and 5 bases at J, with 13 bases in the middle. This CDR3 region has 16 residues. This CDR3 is CASSELTGLDNSPLHF. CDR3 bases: TGTGCCAGCAGTGAACTGACAGGCTTGGATAATTCACCCCTCCACTTT.

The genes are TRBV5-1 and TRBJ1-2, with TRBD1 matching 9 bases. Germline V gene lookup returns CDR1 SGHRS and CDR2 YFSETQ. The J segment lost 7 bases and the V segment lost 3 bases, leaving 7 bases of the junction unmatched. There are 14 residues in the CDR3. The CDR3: CASSSTTGGPGYTF. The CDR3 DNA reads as TGCGCCAGCAGCTCTACTACAGGGGGCCCTGGCTACACCTTC. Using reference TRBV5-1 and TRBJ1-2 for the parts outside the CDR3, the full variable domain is KAGVTQTPRYLIKTRGQQVTLSCSPISGHRSVSWYQQTPGQGLQFLFEYFSETQRNKGNFPGRFSGRQFSNSRSEMNVSTLELGDSALYLCASSSTTGGPGYTFGSGTRLTVV.

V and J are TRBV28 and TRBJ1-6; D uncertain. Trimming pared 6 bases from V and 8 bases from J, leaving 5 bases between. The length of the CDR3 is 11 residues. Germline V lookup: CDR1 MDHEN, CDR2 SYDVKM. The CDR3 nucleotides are TGTGCCAGCAGCTCCTATTCACCCCTCCACTTT. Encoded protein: CASSSYSPLHF.

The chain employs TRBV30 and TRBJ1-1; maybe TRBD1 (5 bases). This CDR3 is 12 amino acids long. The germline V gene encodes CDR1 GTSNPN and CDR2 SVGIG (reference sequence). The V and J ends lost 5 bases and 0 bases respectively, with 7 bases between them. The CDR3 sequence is CAWEGMNTEAFF. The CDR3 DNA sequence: TGTGCCTGGGAGGGGATGAACACTGAAGCTTTCTTT.

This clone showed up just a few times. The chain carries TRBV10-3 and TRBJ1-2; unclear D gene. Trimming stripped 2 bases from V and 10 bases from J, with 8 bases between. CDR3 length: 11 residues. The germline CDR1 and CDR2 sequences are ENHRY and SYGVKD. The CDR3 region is CAISEHGDYTF. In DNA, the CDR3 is TGTGCCATCAGTGAGCACGGAGACTACACCTTC.

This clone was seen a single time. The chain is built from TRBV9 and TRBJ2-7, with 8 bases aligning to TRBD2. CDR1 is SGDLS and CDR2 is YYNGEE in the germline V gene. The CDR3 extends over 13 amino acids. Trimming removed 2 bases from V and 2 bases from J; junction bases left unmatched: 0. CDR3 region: CASSVGLAYEQYF. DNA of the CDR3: TGTGCCAGCAGCGTGGGACTAGCCTACGAGCAGTACTTC. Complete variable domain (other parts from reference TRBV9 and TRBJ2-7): DSGVTQTPKHLITATGQRVTLRCSPRSGDLSVYWYQQSLDQGLQFLIQYYNGEERAKGNILERFSAQQFPDLHSELNLSSLELGDSALYFCASSVGLAYEQYFGPGTRLTVT.

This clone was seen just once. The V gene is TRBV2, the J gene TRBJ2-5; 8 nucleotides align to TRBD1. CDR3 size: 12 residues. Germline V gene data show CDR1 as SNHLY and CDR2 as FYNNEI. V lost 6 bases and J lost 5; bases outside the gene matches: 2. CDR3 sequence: CASRGDRETQYF. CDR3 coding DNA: TGTGCCAGCAGGGGGGACAGGGAGACCCAGTACTTC.

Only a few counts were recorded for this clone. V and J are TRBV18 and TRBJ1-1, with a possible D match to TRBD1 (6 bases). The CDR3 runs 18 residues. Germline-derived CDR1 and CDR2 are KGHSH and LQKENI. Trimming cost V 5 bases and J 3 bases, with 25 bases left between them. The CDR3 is CASSASGQPTKDYTEAFF. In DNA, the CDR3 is TGTGCCAGCTCAGCTTCCGGACAGCCTACGAAAGACTACACTGAAGCTTTCTTT.

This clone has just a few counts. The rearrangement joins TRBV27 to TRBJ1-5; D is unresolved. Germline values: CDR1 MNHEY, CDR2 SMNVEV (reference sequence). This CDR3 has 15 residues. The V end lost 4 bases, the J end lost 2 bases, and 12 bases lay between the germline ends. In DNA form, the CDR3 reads TGTGCCAGCAGTTCCTCGGAAGGGCGCAATCAGCCCCAGCATTTT. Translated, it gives CASSSSEGRNQPQHF.

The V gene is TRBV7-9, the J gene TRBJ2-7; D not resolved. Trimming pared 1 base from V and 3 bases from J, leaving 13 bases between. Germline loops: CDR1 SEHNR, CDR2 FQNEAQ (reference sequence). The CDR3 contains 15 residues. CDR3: CASSLGILTNYEQYF. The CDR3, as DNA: TGTGCCAGCAGCTTAGGGATTCTAACAAACTACGAGCAGTACTTC.

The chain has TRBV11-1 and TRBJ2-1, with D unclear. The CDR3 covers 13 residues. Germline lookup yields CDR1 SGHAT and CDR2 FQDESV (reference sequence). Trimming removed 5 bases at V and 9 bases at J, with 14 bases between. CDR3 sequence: CASSTLKATEQFF. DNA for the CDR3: TGTGCCAGCAGCACTTTAAAGGCGACTGAGCAGTTCTTC.

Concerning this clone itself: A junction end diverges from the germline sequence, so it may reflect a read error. CDR3 sequence reads: CASSFDRGVNTETFF. CDR3 DNA: TGTGCCAGCAGCTTTGACAGGGGGGTGAACACTGAAACTTTCTTT. The chain employs TRBV6-1 and TRBJ1-1; the match to TRBD1 covers 9 bases. The CDR3 covers 15 residues. From germline, CDR1 is MNHNS and CDR2 SASEGT.

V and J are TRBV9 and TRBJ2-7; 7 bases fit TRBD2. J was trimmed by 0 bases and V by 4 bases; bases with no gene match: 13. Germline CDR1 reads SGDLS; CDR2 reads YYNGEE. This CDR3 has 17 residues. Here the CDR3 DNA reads TGTGCCAGCAGCCCGACGGGGGGACCCCGGAGCTCCTACGAGCAGTACTTC. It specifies CASSPTGGPRSSYEQYF.

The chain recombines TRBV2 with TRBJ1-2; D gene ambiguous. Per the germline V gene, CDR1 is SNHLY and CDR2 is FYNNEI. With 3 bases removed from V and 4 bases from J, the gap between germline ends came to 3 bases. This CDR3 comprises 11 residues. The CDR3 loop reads CASSDPYGYTF. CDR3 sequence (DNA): TGTGCCAGCAGTGACCCCTATGGCTACACCTTC.